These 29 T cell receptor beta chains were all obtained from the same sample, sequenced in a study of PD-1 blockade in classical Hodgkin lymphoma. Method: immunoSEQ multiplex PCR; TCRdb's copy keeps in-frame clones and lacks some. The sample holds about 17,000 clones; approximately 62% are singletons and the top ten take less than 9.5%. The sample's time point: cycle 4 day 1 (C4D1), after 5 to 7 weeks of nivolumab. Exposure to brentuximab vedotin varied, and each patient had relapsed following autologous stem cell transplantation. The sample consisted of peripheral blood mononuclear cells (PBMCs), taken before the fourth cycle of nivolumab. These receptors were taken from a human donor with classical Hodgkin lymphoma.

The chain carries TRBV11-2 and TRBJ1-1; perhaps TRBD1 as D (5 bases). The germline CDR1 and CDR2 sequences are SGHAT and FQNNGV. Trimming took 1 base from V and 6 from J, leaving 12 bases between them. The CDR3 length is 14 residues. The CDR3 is CASSLASGPAEAFF. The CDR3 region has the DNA TGTGCCAGCAGCTTAGCGTCGGGGCCGGCTGAAGCTTTCTTT.

The CDR3 protein is CASSPSRSGGYTF. The DNA of the CDR3 is TGTGCCAGCAGCCCGTCACGAAGCGGCGGCTACACCTTC. This chain uses TRBV14 with TRBJ1-2; D gene unclear. The CDR3 extends over 13 amino acids. Germline CDR1 and CDR2: SGHDN and FVKESK. Between the trimmed V and J ends, which lost 4 bases and 8 bases, there was a span of 14 bases. The whole variable domain, filled in from reference TRBV14 and TRBJ1-2, reads EAGVTQFPSHSVIEKGQTVTLRCDPISGHDNLYWYRRVMGKEIKFLLHFVKESKQDESGMPNNRFLAERTGGTYSTLKVQPAELEDSGVYFCASSPSRSGGYTFGSGTRLTVV.

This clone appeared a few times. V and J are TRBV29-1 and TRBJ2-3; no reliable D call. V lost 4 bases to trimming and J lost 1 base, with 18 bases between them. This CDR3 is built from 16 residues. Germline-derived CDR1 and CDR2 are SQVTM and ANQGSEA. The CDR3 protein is CSVGEGGIRRTDTQYF. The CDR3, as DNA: TGCAGCGTTGGCGAAGGTGGAATTAGGCGCACAGATACGCAGTATTTT.

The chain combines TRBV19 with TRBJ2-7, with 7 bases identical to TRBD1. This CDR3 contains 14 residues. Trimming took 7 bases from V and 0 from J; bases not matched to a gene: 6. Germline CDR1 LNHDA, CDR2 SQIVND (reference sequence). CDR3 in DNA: TGTGCCAGTACCATGACAGGGAGCTCCTACGAGCAGTACTTC. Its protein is CASTMTGSSYEQYF.

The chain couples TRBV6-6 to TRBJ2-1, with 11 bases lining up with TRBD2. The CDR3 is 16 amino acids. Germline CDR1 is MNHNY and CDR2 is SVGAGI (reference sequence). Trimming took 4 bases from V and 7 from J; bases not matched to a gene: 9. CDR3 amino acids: CASSSASGRWPNEQFF. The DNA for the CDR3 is TGTGCCAGCAGTTCCGCTAGCGGGAGGTGGCCTAATGAGCAGTTCTTC.

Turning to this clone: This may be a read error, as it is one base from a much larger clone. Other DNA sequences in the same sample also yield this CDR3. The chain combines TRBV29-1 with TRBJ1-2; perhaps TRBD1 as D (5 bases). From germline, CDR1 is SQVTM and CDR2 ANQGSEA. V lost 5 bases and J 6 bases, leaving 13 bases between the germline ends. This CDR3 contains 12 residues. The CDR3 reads CSVRGGDHGYTF. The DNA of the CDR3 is TGCAGCGTTCGCGGGGGAGATCATGGCTACACCTTC.

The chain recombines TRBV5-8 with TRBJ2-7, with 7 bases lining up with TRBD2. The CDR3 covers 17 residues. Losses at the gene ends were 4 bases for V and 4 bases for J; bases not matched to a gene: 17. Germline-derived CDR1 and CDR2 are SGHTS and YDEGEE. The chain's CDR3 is CASSPILPGAGRYEQYF. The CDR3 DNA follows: TGTGCCAGCAGCCCAATCCTCCCAGGAGCCGGGAGGTACGAGCAGTACTTC.

This CDR3 is CATCFEAAGEGTGELFF. For the CDR3, the DNA is TGTGCCACTTGTTTTGAGGCAGCGGGAGAAGGTACCGGGGAGCTGTTTTTT. This chain links TRBV15 with TRBJ2-2; 8 bases map to TRBD2. V lost 9 bases, J lost 5 bases, and 17 bases stayed unmatched. The CDR3 runs 17 residues. From germline, CDR1 is LNHNV and CDR2 YYDKDF (reference sequence).

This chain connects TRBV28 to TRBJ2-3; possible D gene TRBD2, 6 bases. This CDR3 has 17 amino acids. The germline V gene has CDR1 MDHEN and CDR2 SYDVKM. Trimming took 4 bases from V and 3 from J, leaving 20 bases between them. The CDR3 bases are TGTGCCAGCAGTTGGTTTCTTAGGCGGGAAATTACAGATACGCAGTATTTT. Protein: CASSWFLRREITDTQYF.

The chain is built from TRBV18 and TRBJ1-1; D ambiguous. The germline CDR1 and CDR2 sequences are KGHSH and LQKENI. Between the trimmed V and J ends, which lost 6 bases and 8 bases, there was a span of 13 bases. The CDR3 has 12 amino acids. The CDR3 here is CASSPMAPEAFF. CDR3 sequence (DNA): TGTGCCAGCTCGCCGATGGCCCCAGAAGCTTTCTTT.

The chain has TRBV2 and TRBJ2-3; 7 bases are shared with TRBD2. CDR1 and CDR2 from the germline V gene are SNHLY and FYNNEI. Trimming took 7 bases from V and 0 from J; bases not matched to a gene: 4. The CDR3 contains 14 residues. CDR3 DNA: TGTGCCAGCAACCGGGAGGCGAGCACAGATACGCAGTATTTT. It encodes CASNREASTDTQYF.

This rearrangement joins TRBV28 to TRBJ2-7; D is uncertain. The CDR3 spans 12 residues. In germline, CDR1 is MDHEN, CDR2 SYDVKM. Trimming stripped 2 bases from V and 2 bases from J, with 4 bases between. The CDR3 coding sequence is TGTGCCAGCAGTTTACGGGCCTACGAGCAGTACTTC. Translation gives CASSLRAYEQYF.

In nucleotides, the CDR3 is TGTGCCAGTAGTATGGACAGGGGTCGGGTCACTGAAGCTTTCTTT. Residues: CASSMDRGRVTEAFF. The rearrangement uses TRBV19 and TRBJ1-1; 9 positions match TRBD1. The CDR3 has 15 residues. Germline V gene lookup returns CDR1 LNHDA and CDR2 SQIVND (reference sequence). V shed 3 bases and J 4 bases; nucleotides not matched to a gene: 6.

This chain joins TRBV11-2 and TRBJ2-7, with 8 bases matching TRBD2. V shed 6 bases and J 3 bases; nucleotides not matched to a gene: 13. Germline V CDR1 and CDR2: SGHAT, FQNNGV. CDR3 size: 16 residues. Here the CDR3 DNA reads TGTGCCAGCAGACCTGGGACTAGTCGATTGGGCTACGAGCAGTACTTC. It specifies CASRPGTSRLGYEQYF.

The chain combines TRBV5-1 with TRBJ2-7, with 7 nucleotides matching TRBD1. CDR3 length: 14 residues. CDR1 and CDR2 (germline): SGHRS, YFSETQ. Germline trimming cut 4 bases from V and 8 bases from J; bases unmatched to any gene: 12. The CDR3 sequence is CASSQKGTDNKQYF. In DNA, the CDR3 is TGCGCCAGCAGCCAAAAGGGGACAGACAATAAGCAGTACTTC.

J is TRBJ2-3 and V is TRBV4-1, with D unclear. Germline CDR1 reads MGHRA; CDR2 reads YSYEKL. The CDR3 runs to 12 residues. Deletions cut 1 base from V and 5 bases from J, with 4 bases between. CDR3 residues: CASSQVGDTQYF. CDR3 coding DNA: TGCGCCAGCAGCCAAGTGGGAGATACGCAGTATTTT.

CDR3 residues: CASSAFGTSYNEQFF. Written as DNA, the CDR3 is TGTGCCAGCAGCGCCTTCGGTACGTCCTACAATGAGCAGTTCTTC. The chain carries TRBV9 and TRBJ2-1; D gene uncertain. The V end lost 3 bases, the J end lost 1 base, and 11 bases lay between the germline ends. Germline CDR1 and CDR2: SGDLS and YYNGEE. The CDR3 has 15 amino acids.

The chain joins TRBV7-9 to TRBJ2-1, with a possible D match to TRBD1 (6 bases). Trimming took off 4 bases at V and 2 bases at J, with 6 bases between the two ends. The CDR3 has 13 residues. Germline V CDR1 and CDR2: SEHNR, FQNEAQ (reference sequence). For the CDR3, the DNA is TGTGCCAGCAGCTGGACAGCCTACAATGAGCAGTTCTTC. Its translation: CASSWTAYNEQFF. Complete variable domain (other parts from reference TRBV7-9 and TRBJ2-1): DTGVSQNPRHKITKRGQNVTFRCDPISEHNRLYWYRQTLGQGPEFLTYFQNEAQLEKSRLLSDRFSAERPKGSFSTLEIQRTEQGDSAMYLCASSWTAYNEQFFGPGTRLTVL.

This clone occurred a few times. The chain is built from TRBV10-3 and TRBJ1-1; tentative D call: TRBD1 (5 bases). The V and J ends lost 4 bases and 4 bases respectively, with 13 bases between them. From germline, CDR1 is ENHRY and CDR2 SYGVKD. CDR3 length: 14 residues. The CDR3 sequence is CAISGGGSRTEAFF. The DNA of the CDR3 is TGTGCCATCAGTGGGGGCGGGTCGCGCACTGAAGCTTTCTTT.

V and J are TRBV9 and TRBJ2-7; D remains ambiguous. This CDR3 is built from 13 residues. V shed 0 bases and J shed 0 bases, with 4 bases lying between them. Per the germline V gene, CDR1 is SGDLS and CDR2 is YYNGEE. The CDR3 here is CASSVGGSYEQYF. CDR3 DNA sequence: TGTGCCAGCAGCGTAGGGGGCTCCTACGAGCAGTACTTC.

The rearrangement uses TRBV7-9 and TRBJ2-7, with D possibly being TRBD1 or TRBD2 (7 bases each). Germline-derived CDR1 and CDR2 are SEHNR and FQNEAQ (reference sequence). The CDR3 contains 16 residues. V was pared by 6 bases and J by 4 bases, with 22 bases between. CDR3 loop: CASRGGGDTAVYEQYF. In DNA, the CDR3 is TGTGCCAGCAGGGGAGGGGGCGACACCGCAGTTTACGAGCAGTACTTC.

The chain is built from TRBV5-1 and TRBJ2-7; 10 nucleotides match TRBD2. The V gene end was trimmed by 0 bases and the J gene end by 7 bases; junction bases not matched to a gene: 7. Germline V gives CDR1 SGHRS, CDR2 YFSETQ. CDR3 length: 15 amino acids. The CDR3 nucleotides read TGCGCCAGCAGCTTGGCTTCCGGGACTAGCGTTGAGCAGTACTTC. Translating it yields CASSLASGTSVEQYF.

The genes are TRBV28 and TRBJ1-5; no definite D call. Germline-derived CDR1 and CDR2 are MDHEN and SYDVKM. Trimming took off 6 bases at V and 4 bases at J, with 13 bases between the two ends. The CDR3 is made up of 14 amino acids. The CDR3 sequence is CASSLHSGNQPQHF. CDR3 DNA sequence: TGTGCCAGCAGCCTACACAGTGGAAATCAGCCCCAGCATTTT. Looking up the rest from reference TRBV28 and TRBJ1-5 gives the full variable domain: DVKVTQSSRYLVKRTGEKVFLECVQDMDHENMFWYRQDPGLGLRLIYFSYDVKMKEKGDIPEGYSVSREKKERFSLILESASTNQTSMYLCASSLHSGNQPQHFGDGTRLSIL.

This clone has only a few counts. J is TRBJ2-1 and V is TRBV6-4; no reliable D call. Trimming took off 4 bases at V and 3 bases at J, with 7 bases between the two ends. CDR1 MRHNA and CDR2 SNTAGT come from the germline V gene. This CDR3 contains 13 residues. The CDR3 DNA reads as TGTGCCAGCAGTGCGGCAGACTACAATGAGCAGTTCTTC. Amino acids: CASSAADYNEQFF.

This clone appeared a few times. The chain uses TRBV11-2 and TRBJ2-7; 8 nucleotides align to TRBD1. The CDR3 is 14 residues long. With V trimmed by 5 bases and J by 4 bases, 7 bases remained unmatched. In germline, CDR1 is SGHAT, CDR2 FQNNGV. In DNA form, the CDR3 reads TGTGCCAGCAGCACTGGACAGGGCGGGTACGAGCAGTACTTC. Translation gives CASSTGQGGYEQYF. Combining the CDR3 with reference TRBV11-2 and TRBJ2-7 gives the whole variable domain EAGVAQSPRYKIIEKRQSVAFWCNPISGHATLYWYQQILGQGPKLLIQFQNNGVVDDSQLPKDRFSAERLKGVDSTLKIQPAKLEDSAVYLCASSTGQGGYEQYFGPGTRLTVT.

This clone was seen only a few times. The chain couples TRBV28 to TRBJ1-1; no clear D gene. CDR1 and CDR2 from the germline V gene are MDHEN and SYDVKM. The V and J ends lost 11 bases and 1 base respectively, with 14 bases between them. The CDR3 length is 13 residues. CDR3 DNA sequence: TGTGCCTCACGAACCCCAGGGAACACTGAAGCTTTCTTT. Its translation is CASRTPGNTEAFF.

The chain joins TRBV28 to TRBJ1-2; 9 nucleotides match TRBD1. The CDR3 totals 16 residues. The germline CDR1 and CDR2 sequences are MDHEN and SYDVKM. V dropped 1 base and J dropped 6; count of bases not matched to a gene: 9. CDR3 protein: CASSLFRVRTGDGYTF. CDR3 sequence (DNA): TGTGCCAGCAGTTTATTCCGTGTCAGGACAGGGGATGGCTACACCTTC.

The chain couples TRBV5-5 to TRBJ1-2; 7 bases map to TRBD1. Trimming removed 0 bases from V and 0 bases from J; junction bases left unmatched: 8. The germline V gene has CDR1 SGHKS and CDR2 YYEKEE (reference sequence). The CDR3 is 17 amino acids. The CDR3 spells CASSLAGTASSNYGYTF. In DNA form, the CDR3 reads TGTGCCAGCAGCTTGGCTGGGACAGCCTCCTCTAACTATGGCTACACCTTC.

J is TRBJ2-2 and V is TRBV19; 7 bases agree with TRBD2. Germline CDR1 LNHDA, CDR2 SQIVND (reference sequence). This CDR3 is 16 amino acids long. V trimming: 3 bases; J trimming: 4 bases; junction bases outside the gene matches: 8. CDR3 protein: CASSIRAGMSTGELFF. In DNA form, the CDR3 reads TGTGCCAGTAGTATTAGAGCGGGGATGAGCACCGGGGAGCTGTTTTTT.